This entry lists 21 T cell receptor beta chains sequenced from one sample in a study of shared clonotypes between healthy human individuals. TCRdb's table, derived via immunoSEQ multiplex PCR, lists solely in-frame clones and lacks some. This sample has fewer than 550,000 clones; about 80% occur once, and the top ten carry about 12%. The sample comprised PBMCs. The origin of the receptors is a woman between 40 and 55 years old in good health. Some clones in this sample may be carry-over from other donors' samples.

The sample holds a few counts of this clone. V usage is TRBV7-2 and J usage is TRBJ2-5; perhaps TRBD1 as D (6 bases). The J call is doubtful: the DNA matches TRBJ2-7 better. Germline-derived CDR1 and CDR2 are SGHTA and FQGNSA. CDR3 size: 15 residues. The CDR3 DNA reads TGTGCCAGCAGCGAATCCGGGACAAGATCATACGAGCAGTACTTC. Encoded protein: CASSESGTRSYEQYF.

This clone was detected ten times or more. V and J are TRBV4-2 and TRBJ2-7; D may be TRBD1 (5 bases). Trimming cost V 0 bases and J 0 bases, with 9 bases left between them. This CDR3 is 15 amino acids long. Germline lookup yields CDR1 LGHNA and CDR2 YNFKEQ. The CDR3 DNA follows: TGTGCCAGCAGCCAAGACATAGGGGCCTCCTACGAGCAGTACTTC. Translating it yields CASSQDIGASYEQYF.

The rearrangement uses TRBV28 and TRBJ2-2; D is possibly TRBD2 (6 bases). V was pared by 3 bases and J by 4 bases, with 12 bases between. The germline CDR1 and CDR2 sequences are MDHEN and SYDVKM. The CDR3 totals 15 residues. The CDR3 DNA follows: TGTGCCAGCAGTTTGCTAAGTAGCGGCACCGGGGAGCTGTTTTTT. Translating it yields CASSLLSSGTGELFF.

This clone appeared a few times. The V and J genes are TRBV4-3 and TRBJ2-1; D uncertain. V was cut by 2 bases and J by 5 bases, with 13 bases left in between. Germline V gene data show CDR1 as LGHNA and CDR2 as YSLEER. The CDR3 covers 15 residues. The CDR3 sequence is CASSQHREVDNEQFF. The CDR3 nucleotides are TGCGCCAGCAGCCAACACCGAGAAGTCGACAATGAGCAGTTCTTC.

This clone was detected only once. The chain couples TRBV6-1 to TRBJ1-3; D gene uncertain. The CDR3 runs 14 residues. Looked up from germline, CDR1 is MNHNS and CDR2 is SASEGT. V was cut by 4 bases and J by 2 bases, with 9 bases left in between. The chain's CDR3 is CASSATTAGNTIYF. The CDR3 bases are TGTGCCAGCAGTGCGACCACAGCTGGAAACACCATATATTTT.

This clone was picked up one time. This chain connects TRBV5-8 to TRBJ1-1; D perhaps matches TRBD1 (6 bases). V was trimmed by 5 bases and J by 0 bases, leaving 11 bases between them. This CDR3 comprises 14 residues. Looked up from germline, CDR1 is SGHTS and CDR2 is YDEGEE. The CDR3 reads CASRAGHVNTEAFF. The CDR3 coding sequence is TGTGCCAGCAGGGCGGGACACGTGAACACTGAAGCTTTCTTT. Drawing the rest from reference TRBV5-8 and TRBJ1-1, the complete variable domain is EAGVTQSPTHLIKTRGQQATLRCSPISGHTSVYWYQQALGLGLQFLLWYDEGEERNRGNFPPRFSGRQFPNYSSELNVNALELEDSALYLCASRAGHVNTEAFFGQGTRLTVV.

The rearrangement uses TRBV7-2 and TRBJ1-2; D is undetermined. This CDR3 contains 13 residues. CDR1 is SGHTA, CDR2 FQGNSA, per germline. V was shortened by 1 base and J by 6 bases, with 9 bases between the two germline ends. The CDR3: CASSLGQVDGYTF. CDR3 DNA: TGTGCCAGCAGCTTAGGACAAGTCGATGGCTACACCTTC.

The chain uses TRBV7-2 and TRBJ1-6; TRBD1 matches 7 bases. The CDR3 covers 15 residues. Germline V gene lookup returns CDR1 SGHTA and CDR2 FQGNSA. The V segment lost 5 bases and the J segment 10 bases; nucleotides outside the gene matches: 11. The CDR3 here is CASSAAGTVESPLHF. The DNA for the CDR3 is TGTGCCAGCAGCGCCGCCGGGACAGTTGAATCACCCCTCCACTTT.

The chain carries TRBV29-1 and TRBJ2-1, with 8 bases lining up with TRBD1. The V and J ends lost 8 bases and 0 bases, in that order; junction bases with no gene match: 3. This CDR3 contains 13 residues. CDR1 is SQVTM, CDR2 ANQGSEA, per germline. CDR3 nucleotides: TGCAGCACCGGGACAGGCTCCTACAATGAGCAGTTCTTC. It specifies CSTGTGSYNEQFF.

This chain uses TRBV19 with TRBJ2-7; 8 nucleotides align to TRBD2. The CDR3 consists of 14 residues. Germline-derived CDR1 and CDR2 are LNHDA and SQIVND (reference sequence). V was clipped by 6 bases and J by 6 bases; unmatched bases: 10. CDR3 in amino acids: CASSRRGTRGEQYF. The CDR3 DNA follows: TGTGCCAGTAGCCGCCGGGGGACTAGGGGCGAGCAGTACTTC.

In regard to this clone: A far larger clone is one nucleotide away, so this likely arose from a read error. J is TRBJ2-5 and V is TRBV4-3, with 8 bases aligning to TRBD1. Germline V lookup: CDR1 LGHNA, CDR2 YSLEER. The V segment lost 3 bases and the J segment 1 base; nucleotides outside the gene matches: 4. CDR3 length: 15 residues. The CDR3 nucleotides read TGCGCCAGCAGCCAGGGACAGGTGGCCCAAGAGACCCAGTACTTC. Its translation: CASSQGQVAQETQYF.

V usage is TRBV23-1 and J usage is TRBJ1-1; D uncertain. TRBV23-1 is an ORF; its function is uncertain. The CDR3 has 12 residues. The V end lost 4 bases, the J end lost 3 bases, and 6 bases lay between the germline ends. The CDR3 spells CASSLGDTEAFF. As DNA, the CDR3 is TGCGCCAGCAGTCTTGGCGACACTGAAGCTTTCTTT.

The chain carries TRBV19 and TRBJ1-5; 8 positions match TRBD1. This CDR3 comprises 17 residues. Germline values: CDR1 LNHDA, CDR2 SQIVND (reference sequence). V gave up 3 bases and J gave up 4 bases; unmatched junction bases: 11. CDR3 nucleotides: TGTGCCAGTAGTATTATGATCAGGGGGCCCTTAAATCAGCCCCAGCATTTT. Its protein is CASSIMIRGPLNQPQHF. The whole variable domain, remainder taken from reference TRBV19 and TRBJ1-5, is DGGITQSPKYLFRKEGQNVTLSCEQNLNHDAMYWYRQDPGQGLRLIYYSQIVNDFQKGDIAEGYSVSREKKESFPLTVTSAQKNPTAFYLCASSIMIRGPLNQPQHFGDGTRLSIL.

The V and J genes are TRBV5-1 and TRBJ1-2; TRBD1 agrees at 9 bases. Germline-derived CDR1 and CDR2 are SGHRS and YFSETQ. With 5 bases clipped from V and 8 bases from J, the junction kept 7 bases outside the gene matches. This CDR3 region has 13 residues. The CDR3 DNA follows: TGCGCCAGCAGTTCACAGGGGGCAGGAGGCTACACCTTC. Protein: CASSSQGAGGYTF. The entire variable domain, with the rest obtained from reference TRBV5-1 and TRBJ1-2, is as follows: KAGVTQTPRYLIKTRGQQVTLSCSPISGHRSVSWYQQTPGQGLQFLFEYFSETQRNKGNFPGRFSGRQFSNSRSEMNVSTLELGDSALYLCASSSQGAGGYTFGSGTRLTVV.

The rearrangement uses TRBV2 and TRBJ2-1; 13 nucleotides agree with TRBD2. CDR3 length equals 14 residues. Germline loops: CDR1 SNHLY, CDR2 FYNNEI. V dropped 6 bases and J dropped 5; count of bases not matched to a gene: 1. The DNA for the CDR3 is TGTGCCAGCAGAGGGACTAGCGGGAACAATGAGCAGTTCTTC. This encodes CASRGTSGNNEQFF.

The V call is TRBV28, the J call TRBJ2-1, with 8 bases matching TRBD2. This CDR3 spans 20 amino acids. From germline, CDR1 is MDHEN and CDR2 SYDVKM. V was clipped by 5 bases and J by 3 bases; unmatched bases: 21. CDR3 amino acids: CASSLSPLAVGRHHYNEQFF. CDR3 DNA: TGTGCCAGCAGTCTTTCCCCACTAGCGGTGGGCCGGCACCACTACAATGAGCAGTTCTTC.

In this sample, this clone turned up a few times. This chain links TRBV6-6 with TRBJ2-7, with D possibly matching TRBD1 (6 bases). CDR1 and CDR2 (germline): MNHNY, SVGAGI (reference sequence). The ends were cut back, 7 bases at V and 6 bases at J, with 19 bases in the middle. CDR3 length: 14 residues. The CDR3 spells CASTLAGALGEQYF. In DNA form, the CDR3 reads TGTGCCAGCACCCTCGCAGGGGCACTAGGCGAGCAGTACTTC.

The CDR3 DNA reads TGTGCCAGCAGCCCAAGGGCAGAAGCTGAAGCTTTCTTT. Its protein product is CASSPRAEAEAFF. The chain links TRBV7-3 to TRBJ1-1; the D is unclear. CDR1 is SGHTA and CDR2 is FQGTGA in the germline V gene. V lost 5 bases, J lost 6 bases, and 13 bases lay in between. This CDR3 has 13 amino acids.

The J gene is TRBJ2-3, the V gene TRBV28; the match to TRBD2 covers 8 bases. V lost 6 bases and J lost 2; bases outside the gene matches: 7. Germline loops: CDR1 MDHEN, CDR2 SYDVKM. This CDR3 is built from 15 residues. CDR3 protein: CASRTAGVVTDTQYF. For the CDR3, the DNA is TGTGCCAGCAGGACAGCGGGAGTGGTCACAGATACGCAGTATTTT.

The CDR3 nucleotides are TGTGCCAGCAGTTTCTTTTTCGGTGAGCAGTTCTTC. Translating gives CASSFFFGEQFF. The chain couples TRBV27 to TRBJ2-1; D is unclear. V shed 3 bases and J shed 9 bases, with 9 bases lying between them. Germline V lookup: CDR1 MNHEY, CDR2 SMNVEV (reference sequence). This CDR3 is 12 amino acids long.

The genes are TRBV30 and TRBJ1-2; no reliable D call. Trimming took 1 base from V and 8 from J, leaving 8 bases between them. The CDR3 length is 11 residues. Per germline, CDR1 GTSNPN and CDR2 SVGIG (reference sequence). CDR3 sequence (DNA): TGTGCCTGGAGTGGTGCTAAGGGCTACACCTTC. Its protein product is CAWSGAKGYTF. The full variable domain, rest sourced from reference TRBV30 and TRBJ1-2, is SQTIHQWPATLVQPVGSPLSLECTVEGTSNPNLYWYRQAAGRGLQLLFYSVGIGQISSEVPQNLSASRPQDRQFILSSKKLLLSDSGFYLCAWSGAKGYTFGSGTRLTVV.